A single sample gave rise to the 18 T cell receptor beta chains below, sequenced in a study of blood T cell repertoires in COVID-19. The table came from immunoSEQ multiplex PCR; TCRdb's copy has only in-frame clones and leaves some out. The sample includes over 200,000 clones, 83% seen only once; the top ten take roughly 2.7%. The sequenced material came from peripheral blood. Receptor source: a woman in her thirties or forties with active or convalescent COVID-19.

This clone was picked up one time. This chain connects TRBV25-1 to TRBJ2-3, with TRBD2 matching 16 bases. There are 15 residues in the CDR3. The junction had 1 base not matched to a gene; V was cut back by 6 bases and J by 4 bases. Germline-derived CDR1 and CDR2 are MGHDK and SYGVNS. The DNA for the CDR3 is TGTGCCAGCAGGGGACTAGCGGGAGGGGCAGATACGCAGTATTTT. Encoded protein: CASRGLAGGADTQYF.

The chain is built from TRBV5-4 and TRBJ2-3, with 10 bases that match TRBD2. The CDR3 contains 15 residues. Germline lookup yields CDR1 SGHNT and CDR2 YYREEE (reference sequence). J lost 4 bases, V lost 2 bases, and 4 bases had no gene match. Here the CDR3 reads CASSFGSGGSDTQYF. The DNA of the CDR3 is TGTGCCAGCAGCTTTGGTAGCGGGGGGTCAGATACGCAGTATTTT.

The rearrangement uses TRBV18 and TRBJ2-1; 11 nucleotides agree with TRBD1. Per the germline V gene, CDR1 is KGHSH and CDR2 is LQKENI. This CDR3 has 19 residues. The junction had 8 bases not matched to a gene; V was cut back by 0 bases and J by 1 base. The CDR3 region is CASSPPDRGPRASYNEQFF. CDR3 sequence (DNA): TGTGCCAGCTCACCACCGGACAGGGGGCCCCGGGCGTCCTACAATGAGCAGTTCTTC. Drawing the rest from reference TRBV18 and TRBJ2-1, the complete variable domain is NAGVMQNPRHLVRRRGQEARLRCSPMKGHSHVYWYRQLPEEGLKFMVYLQKENIIDESGMPKERFSAEFPKEGPSILRIQQVVRGDSAAYFCASSPPDRGPRASYNEQFFGPGTRLTVL.

The V call is TRBV6-2 or TRBV6-3, the J call TRBJ1-2; TRBD1 matches 7 bases. The CDR3 length is 15 residues. V lost 6 bases and J lost 8; bases outside the gene matches: 15. Germline V gene data show CDR1 as MNHEY and CDR2 as SVGEGT. The CDR3 sequence is CASSRLDRRQGGYTF. The CDR3 DNA sequence: TGTGCCAGCAGCCGACTGGACAGGAGGCAGGGAGGCTACACCTTC.

The chain combines TRBV11-3 with TRBJ2-7, with D possibly being TRBD1 (5 bases). This CDR3 contains 13 residues. Per germline, CDR1 SGHNT and CDR2 YENEEA. Trimming left V 3 bases short and J 5 bases short, with 11 bases between. The CDR3 region has the DNA TGTGCCAGCAGCTTTGGTAGGGGTAACGAGCAGTACTTC. It translates to CASSFGRGNEQYF.

The chain combines TRBV9 with TRBJ1-6; 10 nucleotides match TRBD1. The germline V gene has CDR1 SGDLS and CDR2 YYNGEE. This CDR3 has 16 amino acids. The V gene end was trimmed by 6 bases and the J gene end by 6 bases; junction bases not matched to a gene: 9. The CDR3 is CASTLGDRGSNSPLHF. In DNA form, the CDR3 reads TGTGCCAGCACCCTGGGGGACAGGGGTAGTAATTCACCCCTCCACTTT.

The CDR3 DNA is TGCGCCAGCAGCCAAGGCAACGGGGGGTTGACAAATACGCAGTATTTT. Translated, it gives CASSQGNGGLTNTQYF. The chain joins TRBV4-3 to TRBJ2-3, with 7 bases aligning to TRBD2. CDR3 size: 16 residues. Trimming at V came to 1 base and at J to 7 bases, leaving 11 bases not matched to a gene. Germline values: CDR1 LGHNA, CDR2 YSLEER.

V is TRBV15 and J is TRBJ2-7; TRBD2 is a possible D gene (6 bases). V lost 1 base to trimming and J lost 1 base, with 11 bases between them. Germline CDR1 is LNHNV and CDR2 is YYDKDF (reference sequence). The CDR3 contains 15 residues. The CDR3 DNA is TGTGCCACCAGCAGAGGAAGCGGGCCTTCCTACGAGCAGTACTTC. It encodes CATSRGSGPSYEQYF.

The CDR3 protein is CASSQDVTSEFQETQYF. CDR3 in DNA: TGCGCCAGCAGCCAAGATGTGACTAGCGAGTTCCAAGAGACCCAGTACTTC. The J gene is TRBJ2-5, the V gene TRBV4-3, with 8 nucleotides matching TRBD2. Looked up from germline, CDR1 is LGHNA and CDR2 is YSLEER. Trimming removed 0 bases from V and 1 base from J; junction bases left unmatched: 7. This CDR3 spans 17 amino acids.

The rearrangement links TRBV30 to TRBJ2-7, with 7 bases that match TRBD2. The CDR3 loop spans 13 amino acids. CDR1 GTSNPN and CDR2 SVGIG come from the germline V gene (reference sequence). V gave up 5 bases and J gave up 2 bases; unmatched junction bases: 6. Written as DNA, the CDR3 is TGTGCCTGGGAGGTGGGGGGGGCCTACGAGCAGTACTTC. This sequence encodes CAWEVGGAYEQYF.

This clone was seen a single time. V usage is TRBV7-9 and J usage is TRBJ1-4, with TRBD1 matching 7 bases. The CDR3 spans 15 residues. Losses at the gene ends were 0 bases for V and 6 bases for J; bases not matched to a gene: 4. The V gene's germline CDR1 is SEHNR and CDR2 FQNEAQ (reference sequence). The CDR3 protein is CASSLATGADEKLFF. In DNA, the CDR3 is TGTGCCAGCAGCTTAGCAACAGGGGCAGATGAAAAACTGTTTTTT.

This chain links TRBV5-1 with TRBJ1-4; tentative D call: TRBD1 (5 bases). V lost 0 bases, J lost 6 bases, and 12 bases lay in between. The CDR3 consists of 15 residues. CDR1 is SGHRS, CDR2 YFSETQ, per germline. Here the CDR3 DNA reads TGCGCCAGCAGCTTGGCTCAGGTCAGGGATGAAAAACTGTTTTTT. Amino acids: CASSLAQVRDEKLFF.

This clone was seen a single time. The V and J genes are TRBV7-9 and TRBJ1-1; maybe TRBD1 (5 bases). With 4 bases removed from V and 7 bases from J, the gap between germline ends came to 22 bases. The CDR3 is 16 amino acids. Germline loops: CDR1 SEHNR, CDR2 FQNEAQ (reference sequence). The CDR3 loop reads CASSWGGGVQPSEAFF. The CDR3 region has the DNA TGTGCCAGCAGCTGGGGGGGAGGAGTGCAGCCCAGTGAAGCTTTCTTT.

This chain links TRBV1 with TRBJ2-7; no check of the table's D call, TRBD2, against the DNA was made. TRBV1 is labeled a pseudogene. The CDR3 runs to 13 residues. CDR3 DNA sequence: TGCACCAGCGACCGCAGGGGACTATACGAGCAGTACTTC. It encodes CTSDRRGLYEQYF.

This clone appeared once. The CDR3 DNA reads TGTGCCAGCAGTTACTCGAATCGGGACACCTCCTACGAGCAGTACTTC. Protein sequence: CASSYSNRDTSYEQYF. This chain joins TRBV6-6 and TRBJ2-7, with D tentatively TRBD1 (6 bases). This CDR3 spans 16 amino acids. V lost 0 bases, J lost 0 bases, and 12 bases lay in between. Germline V gene sequence: CDR1 MNHNY, CDR2 SVGAGI (reference sequence).

This clone came up once. The rearrangement uses TRBV9 and TRBJ1-1, with unresolved D. The CDR3 has 14 amino acids. V was clipped by 4 bases and J by 1 base, with 11 bases between them. Germline V lookup: CDR1 SGDLS, CDR2 YYNGEE. DNA of the CDR3: TGTGCCAGCAGCCTCGACATGTGGAACACTGAAGCTTTCTTT. Encoded protein: CASSLDMWNTEAFF.

This CDR3 is CASRLLPSDKDEQFF. The CDR3 DNA is TGTGCAAGTCGCTTACTGCCTAGCGACAAGGATGAGCAGTTCTTC. The V call is TRBV12-2, the J call TRBJ2-1; TRBD2, the table's D call, lacks a check against the DNA. TRBV12-2 is a known pseudogene. CDR3 length equals 15 residues.

The V gene is TRBV2, the J gene TRBJ1-4; D gene uncertain. CDR1 and CDR2 (germline): SNHLY, FYNNEI. Trimming stripped 1 base from V and 8 bases from J, with 8 bases between. The CDR3 totals 13 residues. The CDR3 DNA follows: TGTGCCAGCAGTGAAGGACTTGGGGAAAAACTGTTTTTT. Amino acids: CASSEGLGEKLFF.